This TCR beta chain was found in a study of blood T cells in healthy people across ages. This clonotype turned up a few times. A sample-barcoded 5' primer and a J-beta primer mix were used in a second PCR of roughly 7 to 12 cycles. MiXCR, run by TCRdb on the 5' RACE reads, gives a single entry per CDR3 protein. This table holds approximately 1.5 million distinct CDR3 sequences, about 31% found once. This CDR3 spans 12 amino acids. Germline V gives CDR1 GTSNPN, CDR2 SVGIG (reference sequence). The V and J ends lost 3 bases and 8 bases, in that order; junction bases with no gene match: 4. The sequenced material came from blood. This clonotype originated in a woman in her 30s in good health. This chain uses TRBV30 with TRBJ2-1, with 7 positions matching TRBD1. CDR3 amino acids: CAWRDDRDEQFF. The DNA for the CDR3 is TGTGCCTGGAGGGACGACAGGGATGAGCAGTTCTTC.